One sample yielded the 18 T cell receptor beta chains listed below, sequenced in a study of CD8 T cells in ankylosing spondylitis. Study-level findings and limits: The study identified a TCR beta motif of about eight highly homologous variants that appeared characteristic of ankylosing spondylitis blood.

For these receptors, no antigen is known. Each CDR3 protein is one row after TCRdb ran MiXCR on the 5' RACE reads. The table lists fewer than 550,000 distinct CDR3 sequences, about 5.2% of them singletons. Sequenced material: blood, either unsorted or a sorted T cell fraction (not recorded which). The source is a male donor with ankylosing spondylitis.

Many counts were recorded for this clonotype. This chain joins TRBV6-1 and TRBJ1-1; 9 positions agree with TRBD1. This CDR3 comprises 16 residues. V was clipped by 6 bases and J by 0 bases; unmatched bases: 8. Germline assignment: CDR1 MNHNS and CDR2 SASEGT. The CDR3 nucleotides are TGTGCCAGCAGGCAAATCAACAGGGGGCTGAACACTGAAGCTTTCTTT. Protein sequence: CASRQINRGLNTEAFF.

In its sample, this clonotype was seen many times. The chain is built from TRBV20-1 and TRBJ2-1, with a weak D call TRBD2 (5 bases). The CDR3 is 16 amino acids. V was clipped by 3 bases and J by 5 bases, with 20 bases between them. The germline CDR1 and CDR2 sequences are DFQATT and SNEGSKA (reference sequence). The CDR3 coding sequence is TGCAGTGCTAGTGGGGTGGGGAGCGCTTCAAACAATGAGCAGTTCTTC. The encoded protein is CSASGVGSASNNEQFF.

This clonotype was seen at least ten times. The chain is built from TRBV4-3 and TRBJ2-3; D unclear. The CDR3 has 13 amino acids. Trimming pared 1 base from V and 4 bases from J, leaving 6 bases between. CDR1 LGHNA and CDR2 YSLEER come from the germline V gene. For the CDR3, the DNA is TGCGCCAGCAGCCAAGTAATCCCAGATACGCAGTATTTT. This encodes CASSQVIPDTQYF.

Only a few counts were recorded for this clonotype. V is TRBV4-2 and J is TRBJ2-3, with D possibly matching TRBD1 (6 bases). CDR3 length equals 15 residues. CDR1 and CDR2 from the germline V gene are LGHNA and YNFKEQ. V gave up 4 bases and J gave up 4 bases, with 15 bases separating them. The CDR3 nucleotides read TGTGCCAGCAGCCTGGACAGCCCAAGGCCAGATACGCAGTATTTT. Translated, it gives CASSLDSPRPDTQYF.

Many counts were recorded for this clonotype. This chain links TRBV20-1 with TRBJ1-5; a weak D match, TRBD1 (5 bases). Deletions cut 5 bases from V and 3 bases from J, with 20 bases between. Per the germline V gene, CDR1 is DFQATT and CDR2 is SNEGSKA (reference sequence). The CDR3 runs 16 residues. CDR3 in amino acids: CSAHSNWDVNNQPQHF. DNA of the CDR3: TGCAGTGCTCACTCGAATTGGGACGTTAACAATCAGCCCCAGCATTTT.

In this sample, this clonotype turned up many times. The rearrangement uses TRBV5-1 and TRBJ1-6; D uncertain. Germline assignment: CDR1 SGHRS and CDR2 YFSETQ. The CDR3 is 13 amino acids. V lost 2 bases to trimming and J lost 9 bases, with 9 bases between them. The CDR3 here is CASSFTESSPLHF. CDR3 bases: TGCGCCAGCAGCTTTACGGAGAGTTCACCCCTCCACTTT.

This clonotype appeared many times. The V call is TRBV24-1, the J call TRBJ2-7; either TRBD1 or TRBD2 may supply D (5 bases each). This CDR3 region has 16 residues. The V end lost 3 bases, the J end lost 4 bases, and 18 bases lay between the germline ends. Germline loops: CDR1 KGHDR, CDR2 SFDVKD. The CDR3 sequence is CATSDTGTSSAYEQYF. Written as DNA, the CDR3 is TGTGCCACCAGTGATACCGGGACCTCCTCCGCGTACGAGCAGTACTTC.

This clonotype was counted a few times. The chain uses TRBV27 and TRBJ2-1; D assignment may be TRBD1 or TRBD2 (5 bases each). This CDR3 region has 18 residues. V lost 1 base and J 12 bases, leaving 28 bases between the germline ends. CDR1 is MNHEY, CDR2 SMNVEV, per germline (reference sequence). CDR3: CASSLYRLGQGRGVGQFF. CDR3 in DNA: TGTGCCAGCAGTTTATACCGTCTGGGGCAGGGCAGAGGGGTAGGGCAGTTCTTC.

This clonotype showed up many times. V usage is TRBV18 and J usage is TRBJ2-5; D could derive from TRBD1 or TRBD2 (5 bases each). The CDR3 consists of 14 residues. Trimming stripped 6 bases from V and 5 bases from J, with 16 bases between. The germline gives CDR1 KGHSH, CDR2 LQKENI. CDR3 coding DNA: TGTGCCAGCTCCCGGGCCTATGAGGGGGAGACCCAGTACTTC. Translation: CASSRAYEGETQYF.

In this sample, this clonotype turned up many times. This chain links TRBV28 with TRBJ2-7; a weak D match, TRBD2 (6 bases). Trimming cost V 10 bases and J 0 bases, with 16 bases left between them. CDR1 and CDR2 from the germline V gene are MDHEN and SYDVKM. The CDR3 has 14 amino acids. The CDR3 is CATLAYPSSYEQYF. DNA for the CDR3: TGTGCCACCCTAGCGTACCCCAGCTCCTACGAGCAGTACTTC.

Concerning this clonotype itself: This may be a read error, as it is one base from a much larger clone. V gene TRBV20-1 combines with J gene TRBJ1-1; possibly TRBD1 for D (5 bases). The V gene lost 7 bases and the J gene lost 2 bases, with 14 bases spanning the gap. The germline CDR1 and CDR2 sequences are DFQATT and SNEGSKA (reference sequence). This CDR3 contains 13 residues. CDR3 DNA: TGCAGTGTTATGACAAGGGACAACACTGAAGCTTTCTTT. The encoded protein is CSVMTRDNTEAFF.

At least ten counts were recorded for this clonotype. The chain carries TRBV5-6 and TRBJ2-3; 7 nucleotides line up with TRBD1. J lost 5 bases, V lost 4 bases, and 10 bases had no gene match. Germline values: CDR1 SGHDT, CDR2 YYEEEE. The CDR3 sequence is 15 residues long. For the CDR3, the DNA is TGTGCCAGCAGCGCAACAGGGGCTGGCGGAGATACGCAGTATTTT. Its protein is CASSATGAGGDTQYF.

This clonotype was observed a handful of times. This chain joins TRBV7-8 and TRBJ2-5; 10 bases line up with TRBD1. Germline V CDR1 and CDR2: SGHVS, FQNEAQ. The CDR3 is 15 amino acids. Trimming cost V 3 bases and J 5 bases; bases outside gene matches: 6. The CDR3 DNA reads as TGTGCCAGCAGCTTGTTCCCGGGACAGGGGGAGACCCAGTACTTC. Translating it yields CASSLFPGQGETQYF. Variable domain in full (rest from reference TRBV7-8 and TRBJ2-5): GAGVSQSPRYKVAKRGQDVALRCDPISGHVSLFWYQQALGQGPEFLTYFQNEAQLDKSGLPSDRFFAERPEGSVSTLKIQRTQQEDSAVYLCASSLFPGQGETQYFGPGTRLLVL.

The sample holds many counts of this clonotype. The V gene is TRBV12-3 or TRBV12-4, the J gene TRBJ1-2, with D possibly TRBD1 on 5 matching bases. V lost 2 bases, J lost 8 bases, and 9 bases lay in between. This CDR3 comprises 12 residues. Here the CDR3 DNA reads TGTGCCAGCAGTTTAAGCAGGGACGGCTACACCTTC. Residues: CASSLSRDGYTF.

This chain uses TRBV7-9 with TRBJ2-6; 9 bases map to TRBD1. The CDR3 runs to 16 residues. Germline V gene lookup returns CDR1 SEHNR and CDR2 FQNEAQ (reference sequence). The V segment lost 5 bases and the J segment 2 bases; nucleotides outside the gene matches: 4. The CDR3 loop reads CASSTHRGPGANVLTF. Written as DNA, the CDR3 is TGTGCCAGCAGCACCCACAGGGGGCCTGGGGCCAACGTCCTGACTTTC.

There are many counts of this clonotype. The genes are TRBV28 and TRBJ2-7, with no clear D. The CDR3 spans 15 residues. V was cut by 3 bases and J by 9 bases, with 21 bases left in between. The germline V gene encodes CDR1 MDHEN and CDR2 SYDVKM. CDR3 loop: CASSFPTHGSVRQYF. In DNA, the CDR3 is TGTGCCAGCAGTTTCCCCACACATGGATCGGTAAGGCAGTACTTC.

This clonotype has a count of ten or more. The chain has TRBV29-1 and TRBJ1-1, with D hard to call. V was cut by 4 bases and J by 1 base, with 10 bases left in between. The CDR3 is 13 residues long. Germline-derived CDR1 and CDR2 are SQVTM and ANQGSEA. The chain's CDR3 is CSVGASGNTEAFF. For the CDR3, the DNA is TGCAGCGTTGGGGCTAGTGGGAACACTGAAGCTTTCTTT.

This clonotype was recorded a few times. V and J are TRBV4-3 and TRBJ2-7; TRBD2 matches 10 bases. The V gene end was trimmed by 4 bases and the J gene end by 5 bases; junction bases not matched to a gene: 8. The CDR3 loop spans 15 amino acids. Germline lookup yields CDR1 LGHNA and CDR2 YSLEER. CDR3 residues: CASSRERGGVHEQYF. The DNA for the CDR3 is TGCGCCAGCAGCCGAGAGCGGGGGGGCGTCCACGAGCAGTACTTC.